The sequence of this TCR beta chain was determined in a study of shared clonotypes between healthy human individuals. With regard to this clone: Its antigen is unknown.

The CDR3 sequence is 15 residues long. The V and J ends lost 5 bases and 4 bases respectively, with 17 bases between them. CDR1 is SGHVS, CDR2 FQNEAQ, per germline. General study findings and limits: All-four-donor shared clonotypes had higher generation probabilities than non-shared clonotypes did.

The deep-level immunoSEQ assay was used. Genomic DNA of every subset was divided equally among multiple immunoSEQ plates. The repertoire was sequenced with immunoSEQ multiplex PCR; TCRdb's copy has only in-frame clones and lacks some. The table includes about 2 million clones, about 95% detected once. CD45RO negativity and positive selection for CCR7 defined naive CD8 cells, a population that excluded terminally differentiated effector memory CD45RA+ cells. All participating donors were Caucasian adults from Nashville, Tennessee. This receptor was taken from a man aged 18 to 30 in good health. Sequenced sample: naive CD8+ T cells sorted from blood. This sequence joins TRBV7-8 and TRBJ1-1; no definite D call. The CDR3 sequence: CASSESYGVATEAFF. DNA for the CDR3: TGTGCCAGCAGCGAGAGCTATGGGGTTGCCACTGAAGCTTTCTTT.